This T cell receptor (beta chain) appears in the sequencing data of a study of shared clonotypes between healthy human individuals. Original processing notes: ImmunoSEQ only sent back junction sequences with no quality scores, so filtering was done differently. Only in-frame clones appear in the TCRdb table, and some are missing; sequencing was by immunoSEQ multiplex PCR. For V, J and clone size, that table is used; D and trimming come from the DNA. The table shows a few million clones, with approximately 94% occurring only once. The CDR3 sequence is 15 residues long. Trimming stripped 1 base from V and 1 base from J, with 10 bases between. The germline gives CDR1 MGHRA, CDR2 YSYEKL.

The genes are TRBV4-1 and TRBJ1-2; no firm D call. The clonotype originates from a man between 18 and 29 years old in good health. Sequencing was done on a sample of naive CD4+ T cells sorted from blood. Subset here: CD45RA+ positively selected. The chain's CDR3 is CASSQALTLNYGYTF. The DNA of the CDR3 is TGCGCCAGCAGCCAAGCCCTGACTCTTAACTATGGCTACACCTTC.